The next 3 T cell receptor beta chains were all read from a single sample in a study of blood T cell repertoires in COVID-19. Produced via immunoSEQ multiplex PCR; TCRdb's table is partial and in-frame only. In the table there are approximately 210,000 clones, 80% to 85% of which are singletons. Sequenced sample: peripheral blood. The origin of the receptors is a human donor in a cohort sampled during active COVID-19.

This CDR3 reads CASSPIQGDYGYTF. CDR3 in DNA: TGTGCCAGCAGTCCGATCCAGGGGGACTATGGCTACACCTTC. The chain carries TRBV6-5 and TRBJ1-2; 7 bases are shared with TRBD1. CDR1 MNHEY and CDR2 SVGAGI come from the germline V gene. The CDR3 covers 14 residues. The ends lost 5 bases at V and 3 bases at J; junction bases unmatched: 6.

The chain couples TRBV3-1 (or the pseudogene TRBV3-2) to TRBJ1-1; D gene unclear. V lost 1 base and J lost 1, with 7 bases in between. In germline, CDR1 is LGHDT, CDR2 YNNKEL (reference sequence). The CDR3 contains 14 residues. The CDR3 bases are TGTGCCAGCAGCCAAGGGCCACGGAACACTGAAGCTTTCTTT. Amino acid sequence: CASSQGPRNTEAFF.

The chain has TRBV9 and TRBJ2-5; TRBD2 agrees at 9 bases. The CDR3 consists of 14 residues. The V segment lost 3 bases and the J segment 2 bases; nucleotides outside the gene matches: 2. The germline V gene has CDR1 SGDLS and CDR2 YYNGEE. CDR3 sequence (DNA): TGTGCCAGCAGCGCTCTAGCGGGGCAAGAGACCCAGTACTTC. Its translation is CASSALAGQETQYF.